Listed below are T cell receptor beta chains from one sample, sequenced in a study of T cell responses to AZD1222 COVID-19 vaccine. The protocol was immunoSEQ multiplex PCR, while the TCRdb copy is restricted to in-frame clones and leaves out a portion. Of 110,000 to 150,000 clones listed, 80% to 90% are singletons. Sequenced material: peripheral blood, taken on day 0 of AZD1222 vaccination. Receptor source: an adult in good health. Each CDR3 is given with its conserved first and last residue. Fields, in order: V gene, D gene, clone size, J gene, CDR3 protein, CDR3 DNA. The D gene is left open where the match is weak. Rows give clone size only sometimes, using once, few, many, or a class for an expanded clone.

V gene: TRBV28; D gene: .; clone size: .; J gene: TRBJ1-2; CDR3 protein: CASRDNGYTF; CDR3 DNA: TGTGCCAGCAGGGATAATGGCTACACCTTC
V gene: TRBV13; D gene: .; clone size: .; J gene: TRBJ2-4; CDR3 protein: CASSLRGAKNIQYF; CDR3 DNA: TGTGCCAGCAGCCTGAGGGGGGCCAAAAACATTCAGTACTTC
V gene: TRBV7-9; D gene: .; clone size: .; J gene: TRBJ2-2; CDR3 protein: CASSRSGSHLTGELFF; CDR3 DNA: TGTGCCAGCAGCAGGAGCGGAAGCCACCTCACCGGGGAGCTGTTTTTT
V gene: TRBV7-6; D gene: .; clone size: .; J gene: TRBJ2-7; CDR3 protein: CASSFNPTTMEDSYEQYF; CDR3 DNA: TGTGCCAGCAGCTTTAACCCTACAACTATGGAAGACTCCTACGAGCAGTACTTC
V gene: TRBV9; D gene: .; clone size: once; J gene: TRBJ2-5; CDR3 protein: CASSVDGRETQYF; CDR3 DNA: TGTGCCAGCAGCGTAGATGGTCGGGAGACCCAGTACTTC
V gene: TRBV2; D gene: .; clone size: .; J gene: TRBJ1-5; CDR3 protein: CASSFWGHSNQPQHF; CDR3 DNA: TGTGCCAGCAGTTTCTGGGGCCATAGCAATCAGCCCCAGCATTTT
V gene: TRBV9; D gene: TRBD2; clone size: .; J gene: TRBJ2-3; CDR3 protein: CASSVVPGGPGDTQYF; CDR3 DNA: TGTGCCAGCAGCGTAGTTCCGGGGGGGCCGGGAGATACGCAGTATTTT
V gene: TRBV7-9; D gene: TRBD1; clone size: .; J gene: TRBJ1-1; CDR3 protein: CASSLGAPGGNTEAFF; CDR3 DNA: TGTGCCAGCAGCTTAGGGGCCCCAGGGGGGAACACTGAAGCTTTCTTT
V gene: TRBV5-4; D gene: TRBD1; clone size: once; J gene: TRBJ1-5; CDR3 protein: CASSKGTGGGPQHF; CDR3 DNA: TGTGCCAGCAGCAAAGGGACAGGGGGCGGGCCCCAGCATTTT
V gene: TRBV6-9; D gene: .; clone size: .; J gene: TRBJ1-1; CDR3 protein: CASSYSGNSEAFF; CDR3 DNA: TGTGCCAGCAGTTACTCTGGAAACTCTGAAGCTTTCTTT
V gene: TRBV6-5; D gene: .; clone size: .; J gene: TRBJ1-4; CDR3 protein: CASRTQGRMGEKLFF; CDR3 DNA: TGTGCCAGCAGGACCCAGGGACGGATGGGAGAAAAACTGTTTTTT
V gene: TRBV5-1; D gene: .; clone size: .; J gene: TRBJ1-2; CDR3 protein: CASSLGRGGGYTF; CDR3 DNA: TGCGCCAGCAGCTTAGGCAGGGGTGGAGGCTACACCTTC
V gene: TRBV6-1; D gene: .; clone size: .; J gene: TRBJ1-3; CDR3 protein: CASSENGNTIYF; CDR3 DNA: TGTGCCAGCAGTGAAAATGGAAACACCATATATTTT
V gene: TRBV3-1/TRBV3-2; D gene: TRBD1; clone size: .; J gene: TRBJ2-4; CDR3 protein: CASSLRIGTGFLQYF; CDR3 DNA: TGTGCCAGCAGCCTGAGAATTGGGACAGGCTTTCTTCAGTACTTC
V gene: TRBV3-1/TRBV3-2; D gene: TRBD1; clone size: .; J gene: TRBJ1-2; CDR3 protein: CASSNHRGNGYTF; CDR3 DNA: TGTGCCAGCAGCAACCACAGGGGGAATGGCTACACCTTC
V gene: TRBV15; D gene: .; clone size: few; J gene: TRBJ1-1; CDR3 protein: CATSRDFKESTEAFF; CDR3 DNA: TGTGCCACCAGCAGAGATTTCAAGGAGTCCACTGAAGCTTTCTTT
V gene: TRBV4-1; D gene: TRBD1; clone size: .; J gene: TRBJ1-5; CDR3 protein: CASSHTGVGQPQHF; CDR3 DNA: TGCGCCAGCAGCCACACAGGGGTGGGGCAGCCCCAGCATTTT
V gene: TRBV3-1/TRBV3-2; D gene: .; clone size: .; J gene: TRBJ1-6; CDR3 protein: CASSFRRNSPLHF; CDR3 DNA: TGTGCCAGCAGCTTCCGCCGGAATTCACCCCTCCACTTT
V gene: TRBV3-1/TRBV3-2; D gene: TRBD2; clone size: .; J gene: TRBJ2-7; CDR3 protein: CASSQGLAASGEQYF; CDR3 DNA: TGTGCCAGCAGCCAGGGACTAGCGGCCTCGGGGGAGCAGTACTTC
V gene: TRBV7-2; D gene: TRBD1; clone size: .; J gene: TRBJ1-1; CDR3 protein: CASSLATGGFGTEAFF; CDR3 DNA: TGTGCCAGCAGCTTAGCGACAGGGGGCTTCGGCACTGAAGCTTTCTTT
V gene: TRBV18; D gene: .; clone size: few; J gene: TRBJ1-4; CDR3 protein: CASTADQGEKLFF; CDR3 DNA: TGTGCCAGCACCGCAGACCAGGGGGAAAAACTGTTTTTT
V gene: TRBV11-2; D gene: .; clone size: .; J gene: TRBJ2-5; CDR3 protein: CASSLGGRPETQYF; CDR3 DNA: TGTGCCAGCAGCTTAGGCGGGCGACCGGAGACCCAGTACTTC
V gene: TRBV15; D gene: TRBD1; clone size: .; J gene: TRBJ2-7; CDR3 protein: CATSTRGTGGYEQYF; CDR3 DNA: TGTGCCACCAGCACACGGGGGACAGGGGGCTACGAGCAGTACTTC
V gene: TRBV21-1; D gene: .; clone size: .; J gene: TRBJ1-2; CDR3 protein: CASSIATGIHGYTF; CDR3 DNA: TGTGCCAGCAGCATCGCGACAGGGATCCATGGCTACACCTTC
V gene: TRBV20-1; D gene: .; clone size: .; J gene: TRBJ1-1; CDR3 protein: CSADKNTEAFF; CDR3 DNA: TGCAGTGCGGACAAGAACACTGAAGCTTTCTTT
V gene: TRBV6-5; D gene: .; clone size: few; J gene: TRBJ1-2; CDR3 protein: CASSPIPGHLYTF; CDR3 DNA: TGTGCCAGCAGTCCGATACCGGGACACCTCTACACCTTC
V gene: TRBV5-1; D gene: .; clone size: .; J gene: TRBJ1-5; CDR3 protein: CASSLFGGYNQPQHF; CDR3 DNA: TGCGCCAGCAGCTTGTTCGGCGGATACAATCAGCCCCAGCATTTT
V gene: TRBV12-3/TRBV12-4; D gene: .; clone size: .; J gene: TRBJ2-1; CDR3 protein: CASSLNEQFF; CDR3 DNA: TGTGCCAGCAGTTTAAATGAGCAGTTCTTC
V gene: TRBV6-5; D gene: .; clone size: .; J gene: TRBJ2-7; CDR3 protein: CASSLRYGQNYEQYF; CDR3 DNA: TGTGCCAGCAGCCTAAGATACGGACAGAACTACGAGCAGTACTTC
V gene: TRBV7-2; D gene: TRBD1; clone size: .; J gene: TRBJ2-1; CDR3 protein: CASSLDGTGFNEQFF; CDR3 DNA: TGTGCCAGCAGCTTAGACGGGACAGGGTTTAATGAGCAGTTCTTC
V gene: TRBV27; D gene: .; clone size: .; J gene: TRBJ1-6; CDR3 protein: CASSVAGRSPLHF; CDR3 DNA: TGTGCCAGCTCGGTGGCAGGGCGGTCACCCCTCCACTTT
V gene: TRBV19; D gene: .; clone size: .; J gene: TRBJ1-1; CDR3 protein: CASIPGGRGGTEAFF; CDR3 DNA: TGTGCCAGTATCCCCGGGGGCAGGGGAGGAACTGAAGCTTTCTTT
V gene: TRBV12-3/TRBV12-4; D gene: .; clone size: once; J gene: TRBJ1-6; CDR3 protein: CASRGVVGSPLHF; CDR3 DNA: TGTGCCAGCAGGGGGGTGGTAGGCTCACCCCTCCACTTT